One and the same sample provided the 29 T cell receptor beta chains below, sequenced in a study of control samples from healthy donors and cancer patients. Profiling relied on immunoSEQ multiplex PCR, and the TCRdb table lists in-frame clones only, not all of them. The sample consists of around 26,000 clones, roughly four fifths of them appearing once. Source material: PBMCs. These receptors were taken from a man aged 55 to 70 with colorectal cancer.

The count of this clone is one. The CDR3 coding sequence is TGTGCCAGCACCCAGGGGGGCGCCGGCACTGAAGCTTTCTTT. It yields the protein CASTQGGAGTEAFF. This chain connects TRBV3-1 (or the pseudogene TRBV3-2) to TRBJ1-1; TRBD1 matches 7 bases. Trimming removed 7 bases from V and 4 bases from J; junction bases left unmatched: 9. The CDR3 contains 14 residues. Germline V gene sequence: CDR1 LGHDT, CDR2 YNNKEL (reference sequence).

The chain joins TRBV5-6 to TRBJ1-3; weak D call: TRBD1 (5 bases). The V end lost 2 bases, the J end lost 0 bases, and 12 bases lay between the germline ends. This CDR3 has 16 amino acids. Germline V gives CDR1 SGHDT, CDR2 YYEEEE. CDR3 DNA: TGTGCCAGCAGCTTAAAGACAGTTAGCTCTGGAAACACCATATATTTT. It encodes CASSLKTVSSGNTIYF.

V is TRBV3-1 (or the pseudogene TRBV3-2) and J is TRBJ1-2, with TRBD1 identical over 7 bases. CDR3 length: 13 amino acids. The germline CDR1 and CDR2 sequences are LGHDT and YNNKEL (reference sequence). V lost 4 bases and J lost 8; bases outside the gene matches: 7. CDR3 residues: CASSLDRVVGYTF. The CDR3 DNA is TGTGCCAGCAGCCTTGACAGGGTCGTCGGCTACACCTTC.

V and J are TRBV7-6 and TRBJ1-1; D gene uncertain. The CDR3 length is 11 residues. Germline-derived CDR1 and CDR2 are SGHVS and FNYEAQ. V was trimmed by 6 bases and J by 5 bases, leaving 7 bases between them. CDR3 protein: CASRQDTEAFF. Written as DNA, the CDR3 is TGTGCCAGCAGGCAAGATACTGAAGCTTTCTTT.

This rearrangement joins TRBV11-3 to TRBJ2-7; D is unclear. With 6 bases removed from V and 1 base from J, the gap between germline ends came to 19 bases. The CDR3 extends over 16 amino acids. Per the germline V gene, CDR1 is SGHNT and CDR2 is YENEEA. CDR3 sequence (DNA): TGTGCCAGCAGATGTGGGCTAGGGATCCTTTCCTACGAGCAGTACGTC. Translation: CASRCGLGILSYEQYV.

The V and J genes are TRBV18 and TRBJ1-3; D call uncertain. Trimming shortened V by 0 bases and J by 0 bases, and 6 bases separated the two germline ends. Germline lookup yields CDR1 KGHSH and CDR2 LQKENI. This CDR3 region has 15 residues. CDR3 residues: CASSPPGRSGNTIYF. The CDR3 coding sequence is TGTGCCAGCTCACCACCGGGTCGCTCTGGAAACACCATATATTTT.

V and J are TRBV6-6 and TRBJ1-1, with D tentatively TRBD1 (5 bases). The CDR3 loop spans 15 amino acids. V lost 0 bases, J lost 5 bases, and 13 bases lay in between. From germline, CDR1 is MNHNY and CDR2 SVGAGI (reference sequence). The CDR3 protein is CASSYSGREGTEAFF. CDR3 in DNA: TGTGCCAGCAGTTACTCGGGCAGGGAGGGGACTGAAGCTTTCTTT.

The chain joins TRBV6-2 or TRBV6-3 to TRBJ1-2, with 8 bases lining up with TRBD1. There are 13 residues in the CDR3. Germline loops: CDR1 MNHEY, CDR2 SVGEGT. Germline trimming cut 6 bases from V and 4 bases from J; bases unmatched to any gene: 4. The CDR3 spells CASSSTGAYGYTF. CDR3 sequence (DNA): TGTGCCAGCAGCTCGACAGGGGCCTATGGCTACACCTTC.

The chain couples TRBV3-1 (or the pseudogene TRBV3-2) to TRBJ1-1; D is uncertain. Looked up from germline, CDR1 is LGHDT and CDR2 is YNNKEL (reference sequence). V shed 3 bases and J shed 7 bases, with 15 bases lying between them. This CDR3 contains 14 residues. The DNA of the CDR3 is TGTGCCAGCAGCCATCGGGGAGGGTCCGGTGAAGCTTTCTTT. It translates to CASSHRGGSGEAFF.

The chain couples TRBV24-1 to TRBJ1-2, with TRBD1 matching over 8 bases. J gave up 8 bases and V 4 bases, and 8 bases lay outside the gene matches. CDR3 length: 14 amino acids. CDR1 is KGHDR and CDR2 is SFDVKD in the germline V gene. The CDR3 nucleotides are TGTGCCACCAGTGACGGCCGGACAGGGATCGGCTACACCTTC. Protein sequence: CATSDGRTGIGYTF.

The rearrangement links TRBV19 to TRBJ1-2; 7 bases line up with TRBD1. CDR3 length equals 15 residues. V shed 7 bases and J 5 bases; nucleotides not matched to a gene: 13. The V gene's germline CDR1 is LNHDA and CDR2 SQIVND (reference sequence). CDR3 loop: CASTSRQGGFYGYTF. The CDR3 region has the DNA TGTGCCAGTACCTCACGACAGGGCGGGTTTTATGGCTACACCTTC.

The chain couples TRBV28 to TRBJ2-1; 15 positions match TRBD2. This CDR3 has 17 residues. The J segment lost 0 bases and the V segment lost 6 bases, leaving 3 bases of the junction unmatched. Looked up from germline, CDR1 is MDHEN and CDR2 is SYDVKM. The CDR3 here is CASSGLAGGSSYNEQFF. CDR3 DNA sequence: TGTGCCAGCAGCGGACTAGCGGGGGGGAGCTCCTACAATGAGCAGTTCTTC.

The chain recombines TRBV6-2 or TRBV6-3 with TRBJ1-4, with TRBD1 identical over 9 bases. The V segment lost 3 bases and the J segment 7 bases; nucleotides outside the gene matches: 3. The CDR3 is made up of 14 amino acids. The germline V gene has CDR1 MNHEY and CDR2 SVGEGT. The CDR3 DNA is TGTGCCAGCAGTTATCGGGACAGGGTTGAAAAACTGTTTTTT. It yields the protein CASSYRDRVEKLFF.

This chain uses TRBV18 with TRBJ1-1, with D hard to call. The CDR3 has 15 residues. CDR1 and CDR2 (germline): KGHSH, LQKENI. V lost 0 bases, J lost 3 bases, and 11 bases lay in between. The CDR3 DNA sequence: TGTGCCAGCTCACCACCGAGTAAGTCAGACACTGAAGCTTTCTTT. It encodes CASSPPSKSDTEAFF.

The genes are TRBV12-3 or TRBV12-4 and TRBJ1-2; possible D gene TRBD1, 6 bases. This CDR3 spans 12 amino acids. Trimming removed 5 bases at V and 8 bases at J, with 12 bases between. Here the CDR3 DNA reads TGTGCCAGCAGTATCTACAGGGTCGGCTACACCTTC. Translated: CASSIYRVGYTF.

V is TRBV19 and J is TRBJ1-5; 7 nucleotides line up with TRBD1. CDR1 is LNHDA, CDR2 SQIVND, per germline (reference sequence). V was clipped by 5 bases and J by 3 bases; unmatched bases: 7. CDR3 length equals 15 residues. CDR3 DNA: TGTGCCAGTAGTTCGCTACAGGGGTACAATCAGCCCCAGCATTTT. Its protein is CASSSLQGYNQPQHF. Combining the CDR3 with reference TRBV19 and TRBJ1-5 gives the whole variable domain DGGITQSPKYLFRKEGQNVTLSCEQNLNHDAMYWYRQDPGQGLRLIYYSQIVNDFQKGDIAEGYSVSREKKESFPLTVTSAQKNPTAFYLCASSSLQGYNQPQHFGDGTRLSIL.

The chain uses TRBV15 and TRBJ2-4; D gene uncertain. Trimming removed 5 bases from V and 8 bases from J, with 13 bases in between. The CDR3 runs to 13 residues. CDR1 is LNHNV and CDR2 is YYDKDF in the germline V gene (reference sequence). CDR3 nucleotide sequence: TGTGCCACCAGCGTGGACCCGGCGGACATTCAGTACTTC. This encodes CATSVDPADIQYF.

V and J are TRBV30 and TRBJ1-1; no clear D. The germline V gene encodes CDR1 GTSNPN and CDR2 SVGIG (reference sequence). V lost 0 bases, J lost 7 bases, and 6 bases lay in between. The CDR3 extends over 11 amino acids. The CDR3 protein is CAWSVRLEAFF. Written as DNA, the CDR3 is TGTGCCTGGAGTGTACGGCTTGAAGCTTTCTTT.

The gene calls are TRBV11-2 and TRBJ2-7; D may be TRBD2 (5 bases). Trimming shortened V by 5 bases and J by 3 bases, and 14 bases separated the two germline ends. CDR1 is SGHAT, CDR2 FQNNGV, per germline. The CDR3 spans 14 residues. The CDR3 sequence: CASSARTGFYEQYF. The CDR3 DNA reads as TGTGCCAGCAGCGCTCGGACGGGATTCTACGAGCAGTACTTC. Variable domain in full (rest from reference TRBV11-2 and TRBJ2-7): EAGVAQSPRYKIIEKRQSVAFWCNPISGHATLYWYQQILGQGPKLLIQFQNNGVVDDSQLPKDRFSAERLKGVDSTLKIQPAKLEDSAVYLCASSARTGFYEQYFGPGTRLTVT.

The V call is TRBV27, the J call TRBJ2-1; D gene ambiguous. V lost 8 bases and J lost 1, with 3 bases in between. Germline V lookup: CDR1 MNHEY, CDR2 SMNVEV (reference sequence). The CDR3 contains 11 residues. CDR3 nucleotide sequence: TGTGCCAGCGGGTCCTACAATGAGCAGTTCTTC. Its protein is CASGSYNEQFF.

The chain combines TRBV19 with TRBJ1-2; maybe TRBD1 (6 bases). The CDR3 consists of 11 residues. Germline CDR1 LNHDA, CDR2 SQIVND (reference sequence). V gave up 11 bases and J gave up 7 bases, with 14 bases separating them. The CDR3 loop is CASGGGSGYTF. In DNA, the CDR3 is TGTGCCTCCGGGGGGGGCTCTGGCTACACCTTC.

J is TRBJ1-5 and V is TRBV19; D is perhaps TRBD1 (6 bases). CDR3 length: 16 residues. Between the trimmed V and J ends, which lost 8 bases and 6 bases, there was a span of 23 bases. CDR1 and CDR2 (germline): LNHDA, SQIVND (reference sequence). CDR3 residues: CASRTIQEGDGQPQHF. Written as DNA, the CDR3 is TGTGCCAGTCGAACCATACAGGAGGGGGATGGTCAGCCCCAGCATTTT.

The chain joins TRBV29-1 to TRBJ1-2; 7 bases map to TRBD1. CDR1 and CDR2 from the germline V gene are SQVTM and ANQGSEA. The CDR3 loop spans 13 amino acids. The junction had 4 bases not matched to a gene; V was cut back by 4 bases and J by 2 bases. Here the CDR3 DNA reads TGCAGCGTTGTAGGGGGCATAAACTATGGCTACACCTTC. As protein: CSVVGGINYGYTF.

The chain is built from TRBV27 and TRBJ1-1; no reliable D call. The germline V and J ends were trimmed by 0 bases and 0 bases, with 8 bases remaining between them. CDR1 is MNHEY and CDR2 is SMNVEV in the germline V gene (reference sequence). The CDR3 runs 15 residues. The CDR3 spells CASSLSGRVNTEAFF. The CDR3 nucleotides read TGTGCCAGCAGTTTATCAGGGAGGGTGAACACTGAAGCTTTCTTT.

This chain joins TRBV6-2 or TRBV6-3 and TRBJ2-2; possibly TRBD1 for D (5 bases). Per the germline V gene, CDR1 is MNHEY and CDR2 is SVGEGT. V lost 1 base, J lost 7 bases, and 13 bases lay in between. The CDR3 is made up of 15 amino acids. This CDR3 is CASSYWEGVNGELFF. Here the CDR3 DNA reads TGTGCCAGCAGTTACTGGGAAGGGGTAAACGGGGAGCTGTTTTTT.

There are a few counts of this clone. The J gene is TRBJ2-7, the V gene TRBV7-8; unclear D gene. Germline values: CDR1 SGHVS, CDR2 FQNEAQ. The CDR3 runs 13 residues. Trimming cost V 1 base and J 3 bases, with 7 bases left between them. CDR3 sequence: CASSLEPFYEQYV. CDR3 sequence (DNA): TGTGCCAGCAGCTTAGAACCCTTCTACGAGCAGTACGTC.

The chain is built from TRBV10-3 and TRBJ2-2; 9 nucleotides match TRBD1. With V trimmed by 6 bases and J by 5 bases, 10 bases remained unmatched. CDR1 and CDR2 (germline): ENHRY, SYGVKD. CDR3 length: 16 amino acids. The CDR3 region is CAIRPWDREGTGELFF. The CDR3 bases are TGTGCCATCAGGCCGTGGGACAGGGAGGGGACCGGGGAGCTGTTTTTT.

The sample holds a few counts of this clone. The gene calls are TRBV19 and TRBJ1-3; D perhaps matches TRBD1 (6 bases). The CDR3 runs to 13 residues. Germline CDR1 and CDR2: LNHDA and SQIVND (reference sequence). Trimming pared 10 bases from V and 0 bases from J, leaving 10 bases between. CDR3 DNA: TGTGCCACACAGGGTGTCTCTGGAAACACCATATATTTT. It specifies CATQGVSGNTIYF.

This clone showed up just once. The V and J genes are TRBV2 and TRBJ1-6, with 9 bases identical to TRBD1. V shed 2 bases, J shed 0 bases, and the junction held 5 bases outside the gene matches. This CDR3 is 18 amino acids long. Germline V lookup: CDR1 SNHLY, CDR2 FYNNEI. CDR3 in DNA: TGTGCCAGCAGTGAACGGGACAGGGTTGCCTCCTATAATTCACCCCTCCACTTT. It encodes CASSERDRVASYNSPLHF.